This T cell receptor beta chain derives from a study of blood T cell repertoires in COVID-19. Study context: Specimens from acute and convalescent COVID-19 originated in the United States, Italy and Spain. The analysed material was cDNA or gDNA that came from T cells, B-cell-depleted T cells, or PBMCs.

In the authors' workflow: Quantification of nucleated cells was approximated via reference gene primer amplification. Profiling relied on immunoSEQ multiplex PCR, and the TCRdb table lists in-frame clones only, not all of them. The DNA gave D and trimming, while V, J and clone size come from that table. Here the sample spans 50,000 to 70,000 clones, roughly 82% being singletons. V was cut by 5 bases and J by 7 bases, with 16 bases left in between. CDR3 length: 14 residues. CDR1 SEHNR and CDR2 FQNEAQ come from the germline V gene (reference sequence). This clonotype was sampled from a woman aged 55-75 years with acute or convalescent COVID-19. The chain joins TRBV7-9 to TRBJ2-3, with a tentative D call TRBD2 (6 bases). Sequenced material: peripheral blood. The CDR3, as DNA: TGTGCCAGCAGCCCCCGCGGGGCCTTGAATACGCAGTATTTT. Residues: CASSPRGALNTQYF.